This TCR beta chain stems from a study of cytomegalovirus exposure and HLA in healthy donors. To note about this clone: The target antigen is unknown.

Sequencing used immunoSEQ multiplex PCR; TCRdb keeps in-frame clones, though not all of them. The sample holds around 160,000 clones, about 90% seen once. General study findings and limits: There were some public TCRs occurring in many donors, but most TCR sequences were rare. Altogether, 164 TCR beta chains were recorded as cytomegalovirus-associated.

The donors were part of the roughly 110-subject validation cohort, which stood apart from the roughly 700-subject first cohort. The sequence derives from a woman aged 18-35 years in good health and CMV-seropositive. The specimen sequenced was PBMCs.

CDR3 region: CASSLSRGRNEKLFF. CDR3 sequence (DNA): TGTGCCAGCAGTTTATCGCGGGGACGGAATGAAAAACTGTTTTTT. The chain employs TRBV28 and TRBJ1-4; D is possibly TRBD1 (5 bases). From germline, CDR1 is MDHEN and CDR2 SYDVKM. V was shortened by 1 base and J by 5 bases, with 11 bases between the two germline ends. The CDR3 consists of 15 residues.